Reported below is one TCR beta chain. The antigen remains unidentified. All of the isolated RNA was reverse transcribed, so expressed TCRB transcripts were sequenced. The assay was immunoSEQ multiplex PCR, and TCRdb's table has in-frame clones only and misses some. The data hold around 280,000 clones, with about 8.5% observed a single time. This entry comes from a study of beta chain features in type 1 diabetes. Study context: Examined across all samples were over 85 million sorted cells. Study results and limitations: Patients with type 1 diabetes showed fewer VDJ junction insertions and more deletions. All four CD4+ subsets from Type 1 diabetes patients carried moderately but significantly shorter TCRB CDR3s.

The purity of all sorted populations exceeded 95%. This TCR derives from a woman under 30 in good health. Sequencing input: central memory CD4+ T cells from blood.

CDR3 in DNA: TGTGCCAGCTCACCTAATACAGGGTGGGGCTATGGCTACACCTTC. It is translated as CASSPNTGWGYGYTF. The chain employs TRBV18 and TRBJ1-2, with D perhaps TRBD1 (6 bases). Germline CDR1 and CDR2: KGHSH and LQKENI. V dropped 3 bases and J dropped 4 bases, with 15 bases sitting between them. The CDR3 has 15 amino acids. The variable domain in full, completed from reference TRBV18 and TRBJ1-2, reads NAGVMQNPRHLVRRRGQEARLRCSPMKGHSHVYWYRQLPEEGLKFMVYLQKENIIDESGMPKERFSAEFPKEGPSILRIQQVVRGDSAAYFCASSPNTGWGYGYTFGSGTRLTVV.